Listed below are T cell receptor beta chains from one sample, sequenced in a study of T cell repertoires in cytomegalovirus infection. A single record per CDR3 protein comes from TCRdb applying MiXCR to the reads. The sample lists approximately 200,000 distinct CDR3 sequences, about 23% occurring once. Sequenced material: CD8+ T cells from PBMCs. These receptors all come from a human donor in good health (CMV status not recorded). Some clones in this sample may be carry-over from other donors' samples. Each CDR3 is given with its conserved first and last residue. Fields, in order: V gene, CDR3 length, CDR3 protein.

TRBV29-1 11 CSVRQPYEQYF
TRBV7-9 14 CASSPPGMWETQYF
TRBV20-1 16 CSAGLLLAGDSETQYF
TRBV11-2 13 CASSLRPGETQYF
TRBV28 13 CASSFVRSYEQYF
TRBV12-3/TRBV12-4 15 CASSNPTSGGETQYF
TRBV20-1 16 CSARVPSGDLRYEQYF
TRBV5-6 15 CASSQKSTGYNEQFF
TRBV29-1 14 CSVEDTGAAYGYTF
TRBV20-1 13 CSALGGGSDGYTF
TRBV12-3/TRBV12-4 14 CASSPRAGGYGYTF
TRBV7-6 15 CASSSPEFSGNTIYF